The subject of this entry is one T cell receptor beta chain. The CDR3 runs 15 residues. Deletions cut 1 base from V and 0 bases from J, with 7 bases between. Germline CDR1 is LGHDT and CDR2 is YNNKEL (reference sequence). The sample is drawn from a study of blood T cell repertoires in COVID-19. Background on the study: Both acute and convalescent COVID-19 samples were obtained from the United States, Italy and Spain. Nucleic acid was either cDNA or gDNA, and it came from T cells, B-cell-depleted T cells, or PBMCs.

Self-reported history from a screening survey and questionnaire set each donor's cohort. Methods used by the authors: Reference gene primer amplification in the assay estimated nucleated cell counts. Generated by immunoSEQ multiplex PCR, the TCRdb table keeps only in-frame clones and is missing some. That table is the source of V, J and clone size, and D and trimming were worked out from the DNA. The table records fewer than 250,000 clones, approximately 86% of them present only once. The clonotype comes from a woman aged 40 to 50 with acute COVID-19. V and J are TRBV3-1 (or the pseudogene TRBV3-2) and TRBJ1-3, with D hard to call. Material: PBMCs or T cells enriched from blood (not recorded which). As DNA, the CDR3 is TGTGCCAGCAGCCAAGTCCCAGGCTCTGGAAACACCATATATTTT. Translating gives CASSQVPGSGNTIYF.